Following are 28 T cell receptor beta chains from one sample sequenced in a study of T-cell reconstitution after alpha-beta-depleted transplantation in children. Unique molecular identifiers were incorporated when the TCRbeta library was constructed. Via MiXCR, TCRdb re-called the PCR reads, giving one row per CDR3 protein. The sample holds just under 550,000 distinct CDR3 sequences, about 16% seen once. Here the sequenced sample was PBMCs from the stem cell graft donor, taken from the stem cell graft. These receptors were collected from a human donor who donated a stem cell graft to a child with acute lymphoblastic leukemia.

V and J are TRBV5-1 and TRBJ1-1; possibly TRBD1 for D (6 bases). The CDR3 is 16 amino acids. V lost 4 bases and J lost 1, with 17 bases in between. Germline loops: CDR1 SGHRS, CDR2 YFSETQ. Here the CDR3 DNA reads TGCGCCAGCAGCGCGTTACAGGGAGAGACGAACACTGAAGCTTTCTTT. Translated: CASSALQGETNTEAFF.

The rearrangement joins TRBV5-1 to TRBJ2-4, with D possibly called TRBD1 or TRBD2 (5 bases each). This CDR3 has 16 amino acids. CDR1 is SGHRS and CDR2 is YFSETQ in the germline V gene. Trimming removed 3 bases from V and 3 bases from J, with 16 bases in between. In DNA, the CDR3 is TGCGCCAGCAGCTGGGGGTCCGACAGCATCAAAAACATTCAGTACTTC. Translation gives CASSWGSDSIKNIQYF. The entire variable domain, with the rest obtained from reference TRBV5-1 and TRBJ2-4, is as follows: KAGVTQTPRYLIKTRGQQVTLSCSPISGHRSVSWYQQTPGQGLQFLFEYFSETQRNKGNFPGRFSGRQFSNSRSEMNVSTLELGDSALYLCASSWGSDSIKNIQYFGAGTRLSVL.

This clonotype was counted a few times. The gene calls are TRBV5-1 and TRBJ1-2, with TRBD1 identical over 8 bases. The CDR3 consists of 13 residues. Germline CDR1 reads SGHRS; CDR2 reads YFSETQ. Losses at the gene ends were 5 bases for V and 8 bases for J; bases not matched to a gene: 8. The CDR3 DNA reads as TGCGCCAGCAGTCGAGACAGGGGAATGGGCTACACCTTC. Its translation: CASSRDRGMGYTF.

The chain carries TRBV20-1 and TRBJ2-1; TRBD2 agrees at 9 bases. Losses at the gene ends were 6 bases for V and 4 bases for J; bases not matched to a gene: 7. CDR1 DFQATT and CDR2 SNEGSKA come from the germline V gene (reference sequence). The CDR3 runs 14 residues. In DNA, the CDR3 is TGCAGTGCCCGACTAGCGGACTTATACAATGAGCAGTTCTTC. It codes for CSARLADLYNEQFF.

The V gene is TRBV2, the J gene TRBJ1-1; TRBD1 might be the D (6 bases). The CDR3 loop spans 15 amino acids. V lost 7 bases and J 0 bases, leaving 15 bases between the germline ends. CDR1 SNHLY and CDR2 FYNNEI come from the germline V gene. The CDR3 spells CASKGHRSMNTEAFF. For the CDR3, the DNA is TGTGCCAGCAAGGGACACCGATCAATGAACACTGAAGCTTTCTTT.

This clonotype occurred a few times. The V gene is TRBV7-8, the J gene TRBJ1-1; D remains ambiguous. CDR1 SGHVS and CDR2 FQNEAQ come from the germline V gene. The CDR3 is 16 amino acids. The ends were cut back, 1 base at V and 0 bases at J, with 12 bases in the middle. The CDR3 is CASSLVYSSVNTEAFF. The CDR3 nucleotides are TGTGCCAGCAGCTTAGTTTATTCCTCGGTGAACACTGAAGCTTTCTTT.

This clonotype was detected a few times. The rearrangement links TRBV20-1 to TRBJ2-1; TRBD1 is a possible D gene (6 bases). Between the trimmed V and J ends, which lost 3 bases and 2 bases, there was a span of 11 bases. The CDR3 contains 14 residues. Germline CDR1 and CDR2: DFQATT and SNEGSKA (reference sequence). In DNA form, the CDR3 reads TGCAGTGCTAGGGAGGACAGAGCCTACAATGAGCAGTTCTTC. The encoded protein is CSAREDRAYNEQFF.

This clonotype was seen more than once but under ten times. This sequence joins TRBV6-5 and TRBJ1-3; TRBD1 might be the D (6 bases). The germline V gene has CDR1 MNHEY and CDR2 SVGAGI. CDR3 length: 16 residues. Trimming cost V 0 bases and J 4 bases, with 13 bases left between them. The CDR3 sequence: CASSYSIPGAGNTIYF. The CDR3 region has the DNA TGTGCCAGCAGTTACTCGATACCAGGGGCCGGAAACACCATATATTTT.

This sequence joins TRBV15 and TRBJ1-5; the match to TRBD1 covers 8 bases. This CDR3 is built from 15 residues. The germline V gene has CDR1 LNHNV and CDR2 YYDKDF (reference sequence). V shed 3 bases and J 1 base; nucleotides not matched to a gene: 2. The CDR3, as DNA: TGTGCCACCAGCAGCGACAGGGGAAGCAATCAGCCCCAGCATTTT. Its protein is CATSSDRGSNQPQHF. Based on the CDR3 plus reference TRBV15 and TRBJ1-5, the full variable domain is DAMVIQNPRYQVTQFGKPVTLSCSQTLNHNVMYWYQQKSSQAPKLLFHYYDKDFNNEADTPDNFQSRRPNTSFCFLDIRSPGLGDTAMYLCATSSDRGSNQPQHFGDGTRLSIL.

This clonotype was seen just once. Just one base apart from a much larger clone, this may be a read error. The chain employs TRBV5-1 and TRBJ1-1; no clear D gene. Germline CDR1 is SGHRS and CDR2 is YFSETQ. The CDR3 contains 13 residues. Here the CDR3 DNA reads TGCCCCAGCAGCTCGCCTTTGAGCACTGAAGCTTTCTTT. This codes for CPSSSPLSTEAFF.

The chain recombines TRBV7-2 with TRBJ2-1; 11 bases line up with TRBD2. Trimming took 1 base from V and 2 from J; bases not matched to a gene: 7. Germline V gene sequence: CDR1 SGHTA, CDR2 FQGNSA. The CDR3 length is 18 residues. CDR3 amino acids: CASSLGRLAGFPYNEQFF. The CDR3 DNA follows: TGTGCCAGCAGCTTAGGGCGACTAGCGGGGTTCCCCTACAATGAGCAGTTCTTC.

This chain uses TRBV10-3 with TRBJ1-2; D is undetermined. Per germline, CDR1 ENHRY and CDR2 SYGVKD. V was cut by 2 bases and J by 10 bases, with 14 bases left in between. This CDR3 is built from 13 residues. The DNA for the CDR3 is TGTGCCATCAGTGAGCCATTCTTGAGTTCCTACACCTTC. The encoded protein is CAISEPFLSSYTF.

This clonotype was found a few times. The genes are TRBV12-3 or TRBV12-4 and TRBJ2-2; D tentatively reads TRBD1 or TRBD2 (5 bases each). The V gene lost 3 bases and the J gene lost 0 bases, with 11 bases spanning the gap. The CDR3 covers 16 residues. The CDR3 protein is CASSFGGPANTGELFF. CDR3 in DNA: TGTGCCAGCAGTTTTGGGGGACCGGCGAACACCGGGGAGCTGTTTTTT.

This clonotype has a count of ten or more. This chain uses TRBV7-9 with TRBJ1-1; tentatively, D is TRBD1 (6 bases). CDR3 length: 13 residues. Germline V CDR1 and CDR2: SEHNR, FQNEAQ (reference sequence). V was cut by 4 bases and J by 1 base, with 7 bases left in between. The CDR3 reads CASSSTGNTEAFF. The CDR3 bases are TGTGCCAGCAGCTCGACAGGGAACACTGAAGCTTTCTTT.

The table lists this clonotype with a few counts. The chain couples TRBV27 to TRBJ1-2; TRBD1 is a possible D gene (6 bases). This CDR3 spans 15 amino acids. Germline V gives CDR1 MNHEY, CDR2 SMNVEV (reference sequence). The germline V and J ends were trimmed by 4 bases and 6 bases, with 18 bases remaining between them. Here the CDR3 DNA reads TGTGCCAGCAGTTGGAGCACAGGGTCTGGGGATGGCTACACCTTC. As protein: CASSWSTGSGDGYTF.

This clonotype has just a few counts. The rearrangement joins TRBV7-6 to TRBJ2-7, with D hard to call. The V gene's germline CDR1 is SGHVS and CDR2 FNYEAQ. V was pared by 5 bases and J by 2 bases, with 19 bases between. This CDR3 comprises 16 residues. In nucleotides, the CDR3 is TGTGCCAGCAGCGCAGGTATTTTGACTGGGACCTACGAGCAGTACTTC. Translated: CASSAGILTGTYEQYF.

In its sample, this clonotype was seen many times. This chain joins TRBV5-1 and TRBJ2-2; perhaps TRBD2 as D (6 bases). V was pared by 0 bases and J by 4 bases, with 13 bases between. CDR1 is SGHRS and CDR2 is YFSETQ in the germline V gene. The length of the CDR3 is 16 residues. In DNA form, the CDR3 reads TGCGCCAGCAGCTTGGATCGAGTTAGCGGCACCGGGGAGCTGTTTTTT. As protein: CASSLDRVSGTGELFF.

This clonotype was observed at least ten times. This chain connects TRBV5-6 to TRBJ2-1; D might be TRBD2 (6 bases). From germline, CDR1 is SGHDT and CDR2 YYEEEE. The CDR3 has 15 amino acids. Trimming stripped 3 bases from V and 0 bases from J, with 10 bases between. CDR3 protein: CASSSRDSSYNEQFF. CDR3 DNA sequence: TGTGCCAGCAGCTCCCGGGACTCCTCCTACAATGAGCAGTTCTTC.

The V call is TRBV20-1, the J call TRBJ2-7; 8 nucleotides agree with TRBD2. The V gene end was trimmed by 0 bases and the J gene end by 2 bases; junction bases not matched to a gene: 6. Germline V gene lookup returns CDR1 DFQATT and CDR2 SNEGSKA (reference sequence). The CDR3 is made up of 15 amino acids. The CDR3 reads CSARDLAGGTYEQYF. CDR3 coding DNA: TGCAGTGCTAGAGATCTCGCGGGGGGTACCTACGAGCAGTACTTC.

The V gene is TRBV20-1, the J gene TRBJ2-5; 10 nucleotides align to TRBD2. Trimming removed 6 bases from V and 9 bases from J; junction bases left unmatched: 10. Germline loops: CDR1 DFQATT, CDR2 SNEGSKA (reference sequence). The CDR3 contains 13 residues. The CDR3 is CSARTSGDVPQYF. CDR3 nucleotides: TGCAGTGCCCGGACTAGCGGTGACGTGCCCCAGTACTTC.

The CDR3 sequence: CATSDRETQYF. As DNA, the CDR3 is TGTGCCACCAGTGATCGAGAGACCCAGTACTTC. V usage is TRBV24-1 and J usage is TRBJ2-5; no clear D gene. CDR3 length equals 11 residues. Germline CDR1 is KGHDR and CDR2 is SFDVKD. V dropped 3 bases and J dropped 4 bases, with 2 bases sitting between them.

This clonotype was observed a few times. The CDR3 nucleotides are TGCGCCAGCAGATCACAGAACTACGAGCAGTACTTC. This codes for CASRSQNYEQYF. This sequence joins TRBV5-1 and TRBJ2-7, with D hard to call. In germline, CDR1 is SGHRS, CDR2 YFSETQ. Trimming pared 5 bases from V and 3 bases from J, leaving 9 bases between. This CDR3 is built from 12 residues.

This clonotype was counted between two and nine times. The V and J genes are TRBV2 and TRBJ2-2, with 8 bases identical to TRBD2. CDR1 SNHLY and CDR2 FYNNEI come from the germline V gene. After removal of 6 bases from V and 6 bases from J, the junction contained 12 bases not matched to a gene. The CDR3 is 16 amino acids. CDR3 sequence: CASSDPGLVRSGELFF. The CDR3 nucleotides read TGTGCCAGCAGCGACCCGGGACTAGTTCGATCCGGGGAGCTGTTTTTT.

This clonotype was counted a few times. The chain links TRBV9 to TRBJ2-1; D gene ambiguous. The V end lost 0 bases, the J end lost 1 base, and 11 bases lay between the germline ends. Germline V lookup: CDR1 SGDLS, CDR2 YYNGEE. The CDR3 covers 16 residues. CDR3 region: CASSVDRAVSYNEQFF. As DNA, the CDR3 is TGTGCCAGCAGCGTAGATCGCGCGGTTTCCTACAATGAGCAGTTCTTC.

The genes are TRBV20-1 and TRBJ1-1; no definite D call. Germline assignment: CDR1 DFQATT and CDR2 SNEGSKA (reference sequence). V was cut by 0 bases and J by 3 bases, with 5 bases left in between. This CDR3 comprises 12 residues. CDR3 in amino acids: CSARDRHTEAFF. The CDR3 DNA is TGCAGTGCTAGAGACAGGCACACTGAAGCTTTCTTT.

A few counts support this clonotype. The J gene is TRBJ2-2, the V gene TRBV5-1; 7 nucleotides match TRBD1. CDR3 length equals 18 residues. The V and J ends lost 2 bases and 0 bases, in that order; junction bases with no gene match: 10. Germline assignment: CDR1 SGHRS and CDR2 YFSETQ. The CDR3 protein is CASSLYDWGQTNTGELFF. CDR3 bases: TGCGCCAGCAGCTTATATGACTGGGGACAGACGAACACCGGGGAGCTGTTTTTT.

This clonotype was detected a few times. This rearrangement joins TRBV27 to TRBJ2-3, with D maybe TRBD1 (7 bases). Trimming cost V 4 bases and J 6 bases, with 26 bases left between them. In germline, CDR1 is MNHEY, CDR2 SMNVEV (reference sequence). The CDR3 contains 18 residues. The CDR3 is CASSSSRSGGGLLDTQYF. CDR3 DNA sequence: TGTGCCAGCAGTTCCTCACGTTCAGGGGGAGGCCTCTTGGATACGCAGTATTTT.

Here the CDR3 reads CSAGTGGFQPQHF. The DNA for the CDR3 is TGCAGTGCTGGGACAGGGGGTTTTCAGCCCCAGCATTTT. V gene TRBV20-1 combines with J gene TRBJ1-5; 11 positions agree with TRBD1. Germline V gene lookup returns CDR1 DFQATT and CDR2 SNEGSKA (reference sequence). Unmatched junction bases numbered 3, after V lost 5 bases and J lost 6 bases. This CDR3 comprises 13 residues.